One sample yielded the 20 T cell receptor beta chains listed below, sequenced in a study of control samples from healthy donors and cancer patients. Sequencing used immunoSEQ multiplex PCR; TCRdb keeps in-frame clones, though not all of them. Of roughly 100,000 clones detected, around 88% appear once; the ten largest clones hold 19%. The material sequenced was PBMCs. Every receptor here comes from a man aged 60-69 years with lung cancer.

This chain links TRBV11-3 with TRBJ2-2, with a weak D call TRBD1 (5 bases). The CDR3 covers 15 residues. V was pared by 1 base and J by 6 bases, with 12 bases between. Germline V gene lookup returns CDR1 SGHNT and CDR2 YENEEA. CDR3 in DNA: TGTGCCAGCAGCTTAGCTCGCCAGGGTTCCGGGGAGCTGTTTTTT. It translates to CASSLARQGSGELFF.

To note about this clone: The same CDR3 also results from other DNA sequences found in this sample. J is TRBJ2-5 and V is TRBV12-3 or TRBV12-4; no clear D. The CDR3 covers 11 residues. V lost 1 base and J 5 bases, leaving 2 bases between the germline ends. DNA for the CDR3: TGTGCCAGCAGTTTAGGCGAGACCCAGTACTTC. Protein: CASSLGETQYF.

V gene TRBV18 combines with J gene TRBJ1-1, with D maybe TRBD1 (5 bases). Germline lookup yields CDR1 KGHSH and CDR2 LQKENI. V was cut by 5 bases and J by 1 base, with 8 bases left in between. This CDR3 region has 13 residues. CDR3 nucleotide sequence: TGTGCCAGCTCAACAGACAGGAACACTGAAGCTTTCTTT. As protein: CASSTDRNTEAFF.

V is TRBV7-9 and J is TRBJ2-5, with 12 bases that match TRBD2. The V segment lost 2 bases and the J segment 5 bases; nucleotides outside the gene matches: 9. Germline CDR1 and CDR2: SEHNR and FQNEAQ (reference sequence). The CDR3 spans 17 residues. CDR3 sequence: CASSLSASGGAGETQYF. In DNA form, the CDR3 reads TGTGCCAGCAGCTTAAGCGCTAGCGGGGGGGCCGGGGAGACCCAGTACTTC.

V gene TRBV11-3 combines with J gene TRBJ2-1, with 7 bases aligning to TRBD1. Germline values: CDR1 SGHNT, CDR2 YENEEA. With 5 bases clipped from V and 7 bases from J, the junction kept 8 bases outside the gene matches. The CDR3 has 14 residues. CDR3 DNA sequence: TGTGCCAGCAGCCTAGGACAGGAAGGGAATGAGCAGTTCTTC. Encoded protein: CASSLGQEGNEQFF.

The V and J genes are TRBV5-5 and TRBJ2-3, with TRBD2 identical over 12 bases. Germline values: CDR1 SGHKS, CDR2 YYEKEE (reference sequence). The CDR3 has 18 amino acids. V lost 3 bases, J lost 6 bases, and 14 bases stayed unmatched. The CDR3 coding sequence is TGTGCCAGCAGCTCTGACCATAAAGGACTAGCGGGGTTTGATACGCAGTATTTT. It specifies CASSSDHKGLAGFDTQYF.

The genes are TRBV30 and TRBJ1-1; D may be TRBD1 (6 bases). This CDR3 spans 14 amino acids. Germline CDR1 reads GTSNPN; CDR2 reads SVGIG (reference sequence). With 0 bases removed from V and 5 bases from J, the gap between germline ends came to 13 bases. CDR3 region: CAWSVRPGETEAFF. Written as DNA, the CDR3 is TGTGCCTGGAGTGTTAGGCCAGGGGAGACTGAAGCTTTCTTT.

The V call is TRBV7-3, the J call TRBJ1-1, with D perhaps TRBD1 (6 bases). Between the trimmed V and J ends, which lost 5 bases and 1 base, there was a span of 20 bases. Germline-derived CDR1 and CDR2 are SGHTA and FQGTGA. The CDR3 sequence is 17 residues long. CDR3 sequence (DNA): TGTGCCAGCAGCGTACAGGGTGGAGGAGTCGGGAACACTGAAGCTTTCTTT. Translation gives CASSVQGGGVGNTEAFF.

The chain employs TRBV3-1 (or the pseudogene TRBV3-2) and TRBJ2-2, with TRBD1 identical over 7 bases. Germline V gives CDR1 LGHDT, CDR2 YNNKEL (reference sequence). The CDR3 contains 18 residues. Trimming took 4 bases from V and 2 from J; bases not matched to a gene: 13. CDR3 DNA sequence: TGTGCCAGCAGCCCCCGGGACAGACTGAACCGAAACACCGGGGAGCTGTTTTTT. Residues: CASSPRDRLNRNTGELFF.

This clone was seen once. V usage is TRBV11-3 and J usage is TRBJ2-3; a weak D match, TRBD1 (5 bases). This CDR3 contains 16 residues. Trimming cost V 0 bases and J 4 bases, with 14 bases left between them. The germline V gene encodes CDR1 SGHNT and CDR2 YENEEA. CDR3 DNA: TGTGCCAGCAGCTTAGATCAGGGCGGTCTGGCAGATACGCAGTATTTT. Protein sequence: CASSLDQGGLADTQYF.

The J gene is TRBJ1-6, the V gene TRBV3-1 (or the pseudogene TRBV3-2); D not certain. This CDR3 has 12 amino acids. Germline CDR1 LGHDT, CDR2 YNNKEL (reference sequence). Trimming pared 5 bases from V and 10 bases from J, leaving 9 bases between. CDR3 nucleotides: TGTGCCAGCAGCTTTGACCGGTCACCCCTCCACTTT. Its protein is CASSFDRSPLHF.

The chain combines TRBV30 with TRBJ1-1; D gene ambiguous. Trimming pared 0 bases from V and 11 bases from J, leaving 13 bases between. CDR1 is GTSNPN, CDR2 SVGIG, per germline (reference sequence). The CDR3 spans 12 residues. CDR3 nucleotide sequence: TGTGCCTGGAGTGTAGGGCAAAGGCAGGCTTTCTTT. This encodes CAWSVGQRQAFF.

This chain connects TRBV9 to TRBJ1-4, with D perhaps TRBD1 (6 bases). The CDR3 runs 15 residues. The V and J ends lost 3 bases and 8 bases respectively, with 17 bases between them. Germline V gene lookup returns CDR1 SGDLS and CDR2 YYNGEE. The CDR3 here is CASSGLTGRGEKLFF. CDR3 bases: TGTGCCAGCAGCGGTCTGACAGGTCGTGGGGAAAAACTGTTTTTT. Full variable domain (missing parts from reference TRBV9 and TRBJ1-4): DSGVTQTPKHLITATGQRVTLRCSPRSGDLSVYWYQQSLDQGLQFLIQYYNGEERAKGNILERFSAQQFPDLHSELNLSSLELGDSALYFCASSGLTGRGEKLFFGSGTQLSVL.

This clone was picked up one time. The genes are TRBV10-3 and TRBJ2-1; D might be TRBD2 (6 bases). The germline gives CDR1 ENHRY, CDR2 SYGVKD. There are 14 residues in the CDR3. Trimming took 10 bases from V and 7 from J, leaving 20 bases between them. CDR3 sequence (DNA): TGTGCCACCCTTGTCGGCGGGGACTTTAATGAGCAGTTCTTC. Its protein is CATLVGGDFNEQFF.

The genes are TRBV3-1 (or the pseudogene TRBV3-2) and TRBJ1-1, with D tentatively TRBD1 (5 bases). The V gene lost 5 bases and the J gene lost 0 bases, with 10 bases spanning the gap. The CDR3 runs 14 residues. Germline V gene lookup returns CDR1 LGHDT and CDR2 YNNKEL (reference sequence). Here the CDR3 reads CASSSQVMNTEAFF. The CDR3, as DNA: TGTGCCAGCAGCTCACAGGTCATGAACACTGAAGCTTTCTTT.

This chain connects TRBV27 to TRBJ2-7; D is perhaps TRBD1 or TRBD2 (5 bases each). Trimming took off 5 bases at V and 3 bases at J, with 17 bases between the two ends. Germline CDR1 reads MNHEY; CDR2 reads SMNVEV (reference sequence). The CDR3 runs to 15 residues. The CDR3 bases are TGTGCCAGCAGTCGTACGAGAGGGGCGCTCTACGAGCAGTACTTC. Its protein product is CASSRTRGALYEQYF.

The gene calls are TRBV7-9 and TRBJ1-5; TRBD1 is a possible D gene (5 bases). There are 18 residues in the CDR3. Germline lookup yields CDR1 SEHNR and CDR2 FQNEAQ (reference sequence). Trimming took 5 bases from V and 1 from J, leaving 21 bases between them. The CDR3 bases are TGTGCCAGCAGCCCCCATCCGGGGGGTGGGGTGAGCAATCAGCCCCAGCATTTT. Amino acids: CASSPHPGGGVSNQPQHF.

The chain combines TRBV5-1 with TRBJ2-1; D is perhaps TRBD2 (5 bases). Germline V CDR1 and CDR2: SGHRS, YFSETQ. V lost 0 bases and J 5 bases, leaving 12 bases between the germline ends. The length of the CDR3 is 15 residues. The DNA of the CDR3 is TGCGCCAGCAGCTTGGAGGGAGCGCCTAACAATGAGCAGTTCTTC. Protein product: CASSLEGAPNNEQFF.

The gene calls are TRBV5-4 and TRBJ1-5; TRBD1 is a possible D gene (5 bases). The CDR3 contains 13 residues. CDR1 and CDR2 from the germline V gene are SGHNT and YYREEE (reference sequence). With 0 bases removed from V and 11 bases from J, the gap between germline ends came to 12 bases. CDR3 sequence (DNA): TGTGCCAGCAGCTTGGAGAGGGACGCAGCCCAGCATTTT. Amino acids: CASSLERDAAQHF.

CDR3 coding DNA: TGTGCCAGCAGCGCAGAAGACAACCCCCAATATAGCTACACCTTC. Translation gives CASSAEDNPQYSYTF. The genes are TRBV7-6 and TRBJ1-2; D remains ambiguous. V lost 5 bases to trimming and J lost 9 bases, with 22 bases between them. CDR3 length equals 15 residues. Germline V gene sequence: CDR1 SGHVS, CDR2 FNYEAQ.